This T cell receptor (beta chain) derives from a study of blood T cell repertoires in COVID-19 (dated by TCRdb to about 2020). At the level of the whole study: The collaborator samples originated in the United States, Italy and Spain and spanned the acute and convalescent phases of COVID-19. The prospective study material was composed of cDNA or gDNA derived from T cells, B-cell-depleted T cells, or PBMCs. Deeply sampled blood TCRbeta repertoires from subjects exposed to, actively infected with, or recovered from COVID-19 were included in the dataset. The repertoires were released in a freely available public database meant as a resource for research on the immune response to SARS-CoV-2. Samples were obtained from the ongoing ImmuneRACE study (first 160 participants) and from about 1,300 subjects provided by 6 global collaborators. A de-identified subject ID, COVID-19 status, age in years and sex were almost always included in the sample metadata. Where HLA class I and class II types were available, the types were taken from metadata supplied by the sample provider, not from assay-based typing. Study-level results and caveats: The amount of clinical and demographic metadata varied by source and participant and was provided uncurated.

TCRbeta CDR3 regions were amplified from genomic DNA by means of the immunoSEQ Assay, a bias-controlled multiplex PCR. In the authors' own workflow: The number of nucleated cells in each sample was estimated from the amplification of reference gene primers within the assay. To quantify the absolute abundance of each unique TCRbeta CDR3 rearrangement, sequence reads were collapsed and filtered. For each sample, productive Simpson clonality was calculated as the square root of Simpson's diversity index across productive rearrangements. Held by TCRdb, this immuneACCESS table contains in-frame sequences only and omits some clones. Under half of the omission traces to an unresolved V gene where checked; the cause of the rest is unknown. V and J calls and clone size are given by that table; D and trimming were obtained from the DNA. The sample has some 320,000 clones on record, around 86% of them singletons. Approximately 4.7% of the sample is taken by the ten largest.

CDR3 length: 14 amino acids, cysteine to phenylalanine. The retained sequence is limited to the CDR3, 42 bases, with the frame set at the first base. For CDR1 and CDR2, the germline V gene lists KGHSH and LQKENI. The germline ends are 13 bases apart after V is trimmed by 5 bases and J by 3 bases. Participants in the prospective study were aged about 18 to 100 years, lived in some 24 United States geographic areas, and enrolled through a virtual design. In the prospective study, cohorts were assigned on the basis of participant-reported clinical history obtained from a screening survey and a study questionnaire. Recovered participants in ImmuneRACE Cohort 3 were defined by two consecutive negative NP/OP PCR tests, clearance by a healthcare professional, or resolution of symptoms. Mobile phlebotomists in the prospective study collected whole blood, serum and a nasopharyngeal or oropharyngeal swab from every participant. Over a roughly two-month period, participants in the prospective study had the option of providing additional blood draws and questionnaires. Before DNA extraction, prospective study blood samples were shipped either frozen or at room temperature.

A word on this clone: It lacks a known antigen. No base quality information exists; no much larger clone differs at one position.

Sample: PBMCs or T cells enriched from blood (not recorded which). The sequence was collected from a man between 60 and 70 years old who had recovered from COVID-19. Rearrangement joined TRBV18 to TRBJ1-1; TRBD1 could be the D gene, as 6 bases match. Here is the DNA: TGTGCCAGCTCATCCGACAGGCTGGACACTGAAGCTTTCTTT. Translated, it reads CASSSDRLDTEAFF.